The clone carrying this T cell receptor beta chain is termed medium-sized. The sample originates from a study of type 1 and type 2 diabetes patients. The PCR template was genomic DNA. Amplification of the beta chain CDR3 used 30 forward and 13 reverse multiplex primers. MiXCR, applied by TCRdb to the multiplex PCR reads, yields one record per CDR3 protein. The sample has 250,000 or so distinct CDR3 sequences, approximately 50% seen once; the top ten hold 12% to 15%. Donors had no other autoimmune disease or infection in four weeks. The CDR3 covers 15 residues. V shed 3 bases, J shed 8 bases, and the junction held 9 bases outside the gene matches. The germline V gene has CDR1 LNHNV and CDR2 YYDKDF (reference sequence).

The source material was peripheral blood mononuclear cells (PBMCs). The sequence came from a man aged 18 to 30 with type 2 diabetes. The genes are TRBV15 and TRBJ1-4, with TRBD1 identical over 7 bases. Written as DNA, the CDR3 is TGTGCCACCAGCAGTGCCGACAGGGACCCGGAAAAACTGTTTTTT. Its translation is CATSSADRDPEKLFF.